This TCR beta chain was identified in a study of T cell responses to AZD1222 COVID-19 vaccine. Study results and limitations: Reports say nearly half of spike-specific TCRs go after unmutated variant regions.

CDR1 is SNHLY, CDR2 FYNNEI, per germline. The CDR3 sequence is 13 residues long. Trimming left V 2 bases short and J 1 base short, with 5 bases between. Sequencing was performed with immunoSEQ multiplex PCR; in TCRdb, only in-frame clones are kept and a portion is missing. The table records around 140,000 clones, just over 90% of them present only once. This clone was observed once. Its antigen remains unidentified. The chain recombines TRBV2 with TRBJ1-1, with D unclear. The sequence was obtained from an adult in good health. Here the sequenced sample was peripheral blood, taken on day 0 of AZD1222 vaccination. CDR3 coding DNA: TGTGCCAGCAGTGAAATCAGGAACACTGAAGCTTTCTTT. The encoded protein is CASSEIRNTEAFF.